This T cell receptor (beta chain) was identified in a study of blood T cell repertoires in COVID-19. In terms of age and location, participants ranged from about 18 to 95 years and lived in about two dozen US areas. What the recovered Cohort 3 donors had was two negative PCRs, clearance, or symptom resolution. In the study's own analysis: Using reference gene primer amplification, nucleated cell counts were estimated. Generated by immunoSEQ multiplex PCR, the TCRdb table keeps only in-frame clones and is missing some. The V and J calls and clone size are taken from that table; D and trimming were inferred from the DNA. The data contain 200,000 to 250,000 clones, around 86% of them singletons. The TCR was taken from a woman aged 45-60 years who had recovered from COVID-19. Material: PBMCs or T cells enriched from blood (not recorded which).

The CDR3 sequence: CASSPRGTGLETQYF. The CDR3 nucleotides are TGTGCCAGCAGCCCCCGGGGGACAGGGCTCGAGACCCAGTACTTC. V and J are TRBV7-9 and TRBJ2-5; TRBD1 matches 9 bases. Germline values: CDR1 SEHNR, CDR2 FQNEAQ (reference sequence). Losses at the gene ends were 5 bases for V and 5 bases for J; bases not matched to a gene: 9. The CDR3 sequence is 15 residues long.